The 27 T cell receptor beta chains reported below all come from one sample, sequenced in a study of cytomegalovirus exposure and HLA in healthy donors. This PCR relied on a set of 60 Vbeta primers and 13 Jbeta primers. TCRdb's copy holds only in-frame clones and misses some; the assay was immunoSEQ multiplex PCR. The sample spans about 120,000 clones; the ten largest clones claim more than 3%. Specimen: PBMCs. Every receptor here comes from a man in his late teens or twenties in good health and CMV-seronegative.

This chain links TRBV5-1 with TRBJ1-4; D ambiguous. This CDR3 has 15 residues. V was cut by 3 bases and J by 9 bases, with 18 bases left in between. The germline gives CDR1 SGHRS, CDR2 YFSETQ. The CDR3 bases are TGCGCCAGCAGCTGGGGAGGCAGCACCGGGCAAAAACTGTTTTTT. Its protein is CASSWGGSTGQKLFF.

The chain recombines TRBV28 with TRBJ1-5; TRBD1 matches at 7 bases. V lost 7 bases and J lost 3; bases outside the gene matches: 9. CDR3 length: 15 residues. The germline gives CDR1 MDHEN, CDR2 SYDVKM. CDR3 residues: CASNGGRGINQPQHF. In DNA, the CDR3 is TGTGCCAGCAATGGGGGCAGGGGGATCAATCAGCCCCAGCATTTT.

The V call is TRBV5-5, the J call TRBJ1-5, with TRBD1 matching over 7 bases. With 4 bases clipped from V and 6 bases from J, the junction kept 16 bases outside the gene matches. The CDR3 runs 17 residues. Germline loops: CDR1 SGHKS, CDR2 YYEKEE (reference sequence). CDR3 DNA: TGTGCCAGCAGCCAGTGGGACGGGACAGTTAACGGTCAGCCCCAGCATTTT. Translation: CASSQWDGTVNGQPQHF.

The J gene is TRBJ2-6, the V gene TRBV7-9; 9 positions match TRBD1. Germline values: CDR1 SEHNR, CDR2 FQNEAQ (reference sequence). The ends lost 5 bases at V and 3 bases at J; junction bases unmatched: 14. The CDR3 has 19 residues. This CDR3 is CASSTTSAGTGSGANVLTF. DNA of the CDR3: TGTGCCAGCAGCACAACTTCCGCCGGGACAGGGAGTGGGGCCAACGTCCTGACTTTC.

The rearrangement joins TRBV9 to TRBJ1-3; perhaps TRBD1 as D (6 bases). V dropped 1 base and J dropped 4 bases, with 15 bases sitting between them. The CDR3 totals 16 residues. Looked up from germline, CDR1 is SGDLS and CDR2 is YYNGEE. The CDR3 sequence: CASSVRPGTTGNTIYF. CDR3 DNA sequence: TGTGCCAGCAGCGTACGACCCGGGACAACAGGAAACACCATATATTTT.

This sequence joins TRBV18 and TRBJ1-2, with 9 bases aligning to TRBD1. Looked up from germline, CDR1 is KGHSH and CDR2 is LQKENI. This CDR3 is 15 amino acids long. V gave up 4 bases and J gave up 6 bases; unmatched junction bases: 9. Here the CDR3 reads CASSRRDRARDGYTF. The CDR3 region has the DNA TGTGCCAGCTCACGCCGGGACAGGGCACGAGATGGCTACACCTTC.

The chain uses TRBV2 and TRBJ1-4; the match to TRBD1 covers 12 bases. This CDR3 contains 16 residues. CDR1 is SNHLY and CDR2 is FYNNEI in the germline V gene. After removal of 5 bases from V and 8 bases from J, the junction contained 9 bases not matched to a gene. The CDR3: CASSPGTGGIGEKLFF. As DNA, the CDR3 is TGTGCCAGCAGTCCCGGGACAGGGGGCATCGGAGAAAAACTGTTTTTT.

As to this clone: The CDR3 does not end in the conserved phenylalanine or tryptophan, so this is likely a read error. The DNA is omitted, as the CDR3 cannot be located on it reliably, and the CDR3 follows TCRdb's listing. V and J are TRBV11-2 and TRBJ1-1; TRBD1 is taken as the D call from the table, unchecked against the DNA. Germline CDR1 SGHAT, CDR2 FQNNGV. Inclusive of both ends, the CDR3 amounts to 16 amino acids. The chain's CDR3 is CASSFIPLSRVPIFGA.

This chain links TRBV6-1 with TRBJ1-5; no firm D call. The germline V gene encodes CDR1 MNHNS and CDR2 SASEGT. The CDR3 sequence is 15 residues long. The V end was cut by 2 bases, the J end by 7 bases, with 15 bases between. In DNA, the CDR3 is TGTGCCAGCAGTGAATGGAGAAGTTACACCCAGCCCCAGCATTTT. Amino acids: CASSEWRSYTQPQHF.

CDR3 in amino acids: CASSLTSGRDTDTQYF. CDR3 bases: TGTGCCAGCAGTCTGACTAGCGGGCGAGACACAGATACGCAGTATTTT. The chain recombines TRBV6-6 with TRBJ2-3; 10 positions match TRBD2. Germline V gene sequence: CDR1 MNHNY, CDR2 SVGAGI (reference sequence). Trimming removed 5 bases from V and 2 bases from J; junction bases left unmatched: 7. The CDR3 runs to 16 residues.

This chain connects TRBV7-8 to TRBJ2-7, with D maybe TRBD2 (5 bases). The CDR3 spans 14 residues. Trimming left V 7 bases short and J 2 bases short, with 15 bases between. The germline CDR1 and CDR2 sequences are SGHVS and FQNEAQ. The CDR3 region is CASTKRYPTYEQYF. In DNA, the CDR3 is TGTGCCAGCACAAAGCGGTACCCTACCTACGAGCAGTACTTC.

The chain carries TRBV7-9 and TRBJ1-1, with TRBD1 matching 10 bases. The germline CDR1 and CDR2 sequences are SEHNR and FQNEAQ (reference sequence). The CDR3 is 16 amino acids. Germline trimming cut 5 bases from V and 5 bases from J; bases unmatched to any gene: 11. The CDR3 spells CASSPGTGASRTEAFF. For the CDR3, the DNA is TGTGCCAGCAGCCCTGGGACAGGGGCTTCCCGAACTGAAGCTTTCTTT.

About this clone: A read error may produce the germline difference seen at one junction end. This chain links TRBV14 with TRBJ1-2; 12 nucleotides line up with TRBD1. CDR1 and CDR2 (germline): SGHDN, FVKESK. The CDR3 has 16 residues. The CDR3 DNA reads as TGTGCCGGCAGCCCAATAGGGACAGGGGGCGCGTTGGGCTACACCTTC. It specifies CAGSPIGTGGALGYTF.

CDR3 amino acids: CASSVARGGGASYNEQFF. The CDR3 DNA sequence: TGTGCCAGCAGCGTAGCTCGGGGCGGGGGGGCGTCCTACAATGAGCAGTTCTTC. The gene calls are TRBV9 and TRBJ2-1, with 9 bases that match TRBD2. The CDR3 length is 18 residues. CDR1 SGDLS and CDR2 YYNGEE come from the germline V gene. Germline trimming cut 0 bases from V and 1 base from J; bases unmatched to any gene: 8.

The DNA for the CDR3 is TGTGCCACCAGCAGAGATCGGGCAGGGGTGGGAGAGACCCAGTACTTC. It translates to CATSRDRAGVGETQYF. The rearrangement links TRBV15 to TRBJ2-5; tentative D call: TRBD1 (6 bases). The V gene's germline CDR1 is LNHNV and CDR2 YYDKDF (reference sequence). The CDR3 is 16 residues long. V lost 0 bases and J 4 bases, leaving 15 bases between the germline ends.

J is TRBJ2-6 and V is TRBV5-1; a weak D match, TRBD2 (7 bases). The V end lost 4 bases, the J end lost 2 bases, and 13 bases lay between the germline ends. CDR1 is SGHRS and CDR2 is YFSETQ in the germline V gene. The CDR3 loop spans 16 amino acids. The CDR3 here is CASSGGGSAGANVLTF. The CDR3 coding sequence is TGCGCCAGCAGCGGGGGCGGGAGTGCTGGGGCCAACGTCCTGACTTTC.

The chain combines TRBV7-9 with TRBJ2-5, with 10 bases fitting TRBD1. This CDR3 spans 18 amino acids. Germline V lookup: CDR1 SEHNR, CDR2 FQNEAQ (reference sequence). V shed 1 base and J 2 bases; nucleotides not matched to a gene: 10. The CDR3 DNA follows: TGTGCCAGCAGCTTAGTTATGGGGACAGGGGATCTTCAAGAGACCCAGTACTTC. Protein sequence: CASSLVMGTGDLQETQYF.

This chain links TRBV28 with TRBJ2-7, with TRBD2 matching over 7 bases. V lost 3 bases and J lost 7; bases outside the gene matches: 9. Germline CDR1 and CDR2: MDHEN and SYDVKM. This CDR3 region has 14 residues. The CDR3 DNA follows: TGTGCCAGCAGTTTGAGTGGGAGGGCGAGGGAGCAGTACTTC. This encodes CASSLSGRAREQYF.

The chain recombines TRBV29-1 with TRBJ1-2; D is perhaps TRBD1 (5 bases). In germline, CDR1 is SQVTM, CDR2 ANQGSEA. V lost 0 bases to trimming and J lost 8 bases, with 25 bases between them. The CDR3 loop spans 17 amino acids. CDR3 sequence: CSVEDSGPPTTTRGYTF. For the CDR3, the DNA is TGCAGCGTTGAAGATTCAGGGCCGCCCACTACCACCAGGGGCTACACCTTC.

The chain uses TRBV5-6 and TRBJ1-2; a weak D match, TRBD1 (5 bases). Trimming removed 4 bases at V and 3 bases at J, with 16 bases between. The germline gives CDR1 SGHDT, CDR2 YYEEEE. There are 15 residues in the CDR3. The CDR3 DNA is TGTGCCAGCAGCCCCGGCGGGGGTACGTACTATGGCTACACCTTC. Its translation is CASSPGGGTYYGYTF. The full variable domain, completed using reference TRBV5-6 and TRBJ1-2, is DAGVTQSPTHLIKTRGQQVTLRCSPKSGHDTVSWYQQALGQGPQFIFQYYEEEERQRGNFPDRFSGHQFPNYSSELNVNALLLGDSALYLCASSPGGGTYYGYTFGSGTRLTVV.

V and J are TRBV27 and TRBJ2-2, with D perhaps TRBD1 (6 bases). This CDR3 is 16 amino acids long. Trimming left V 7 bases short and J 0 bases short, with 15 bases between. Germline V CDR1 and CDR2: MNHEY, SMNVEV (reference sequence). CDR3 sequence: CASIPLTGPNTGELFF. As DNA, the CDR3 is TGTGCCAGCATCCCCCTTACAGGGCCGAACACCGGGGAGCTGTTTTTT.

The rearrangement uses TRBV2 and TRBJ1-3, with 7 bases lining up with TRBD1. The CDR3 consists of 15 residues. V lost 6 bases, J lost 0 bases, and 5 bases stayed unmatched. The germline V gene encodes CDR1 SNHLY and CDR2 FYNNEI. CDR3 loop: CASRPGQSSGNTIYF. As DNA, the CDR3 is TGTGCCAGCAGGCCGGGACAGAGCTCTGGAAACACCATATATTTT. Full variable domain (missing parts from reference TRBV2 and TRBJ1-3): EPEVTQTPSHQVTQMGQEVILRCVPISNHLYFYWYRQILGQKVEFLVSFYNNEISEKSEIFDDQFSVERPDGSNFTLKIRSTKLEDSAMYFCASRPGQSSGNTIYFGEGSWLTVV.

V gene TRBV6-1 combines with J gene TRBJ1-1, with 12 bases matching TRBD1. CDR1 and CDR2 from the germline V gene are MNHNS and SASEGT. The CDR3 extends over 16 amino acids. J was trimmed by 4 bases and V by 4 bases; bases with no gene match: 7. CDR3 bases: TGTGCCAGCAGTGGGGACAGGGGGCTCATAGGCACTGAAGCTTTCTTT. The encoded protein is CASSGDRGLIGTEAFF.

The rearrangement uses TRBV6-1 and TRBJ1-4; tentative D call: TRBD1 (6 bases). Germline V lookup: CDR1 MNHNS, CDR2 SASEGT. This CDR3 has 13 residues. Between the trimmed V and J ends, which lost 10 bases and 7 bases, there was a span of 16 bases. The CDR3, as DNA: TGTGCCATTACGACAGGACCCCTTGAAAAACTGTTTTTT. Its protein is CAITTGPLEKLFF.

This chain uses TRBV11-2 with TRBJ2-7, with 8 bases lining up with TRBD1. Trimming took 5 bases from V and 3 from J; bases not matched to a gene: 6. Germline CDR1 is SGHAT and CDR2 is FQNNGV. CDR3 size: 14 residues. CDR3: CASSVLTGGYEQYF. The CDR3, as DNA: TGTGCCAGCAGCGTCCTTACAGGGGGCTACGAGCAGTACTTC. Complete variable domain (other parts from reference TRBV11-2 and TRBJ2-7): EAGVAQSPRYKIIEKRQSVAFWCNPISGHATLYWYQQILGQGPKLLIQFQNNGVVDDSQLPKDRFSAERLKGVDSTLKIQPAKLEDSAVYLCASSVLTGGYEQYFGPGTRLTVT.

V is TRBV15 and J is TRBJ2-7, with a tentative D call TRBD1 (6 bases). CDR3 size: 15 residues. Germline V CDR1 and CDR2: LNHNV, YYDKDF (reference sequence). Trimming removed 2 bases at V and 6 bases at J, with 17 bases between. CDR3 DNA sequence: TGTGCCACCAGCAGACAATTATCACAGGGAGCCGAGCAGTACTTC. This sequence encodes CATSRQLSQGAEQYF.

The chain is built from TRBV29-1 and TRBJ2-5; 14 nucleotides align to TRBD2. CDR1 SQVTM and CDR2 ANQGSEA come from the germline V gene. V was pared by 6 bases and J by 4 bases, with 7 bases of the junction left unmatched. This CDR3 spans 15 amino acids. This chain's CDR3 is CSVGSGLAGVETQYF. The CDR3, as DNA: TGCAGCGTGGGGTCGGGACTAGCGGGAGTAGAGACCCAGTACTTC.